This T cell receptor (beta chain) was profiled in a study of T cell changes during pregnancy in multiple sclerosis. Clones were sequenced by immunoSEQ multiplex PCR, and TCRdb holds only the in-frame ones, with some missing. The data show approximately 69,000 clones, just over 90% seen once. V gave up 4 bases and J gave up 9 bases, with 7 bases separating them. Germline V gene lookup returns CDR1 MGHDK and CDR2 SYGVNS. The CDR3 totals 11 residues. Specimen: peripheral blood, collected in the second trimester of pregnancy. The chain recombines TRBV25-1 with TRBJ2-1; weak D call: TRBD1 (6 bases). The receptor was isolated from a female donor in good health, enrolled as a control in a pregnancy study. CDR3 sequence: CASSGGGEQFF. The CDR3 nucleotides are TGTGCCAGCAGTGGAGGGGGTGAGCAGTTCTTC.